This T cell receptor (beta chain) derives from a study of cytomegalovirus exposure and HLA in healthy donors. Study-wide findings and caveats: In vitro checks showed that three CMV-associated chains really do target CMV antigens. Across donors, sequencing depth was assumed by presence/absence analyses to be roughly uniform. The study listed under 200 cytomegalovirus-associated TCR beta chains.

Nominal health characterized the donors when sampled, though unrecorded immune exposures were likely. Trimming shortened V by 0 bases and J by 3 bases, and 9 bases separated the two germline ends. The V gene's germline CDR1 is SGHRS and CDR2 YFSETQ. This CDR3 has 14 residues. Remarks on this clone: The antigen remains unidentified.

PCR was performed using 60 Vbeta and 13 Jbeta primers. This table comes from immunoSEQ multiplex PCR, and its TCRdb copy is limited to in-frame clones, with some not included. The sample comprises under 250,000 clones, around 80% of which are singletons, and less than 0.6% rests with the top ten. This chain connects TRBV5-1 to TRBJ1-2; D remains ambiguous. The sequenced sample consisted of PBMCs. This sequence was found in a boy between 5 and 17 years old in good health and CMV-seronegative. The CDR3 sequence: CASSLDGRDYGYTF. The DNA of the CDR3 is TGCGCCAGCAGCTTGGACGGCCGGGACTATGGCTACACCTTC. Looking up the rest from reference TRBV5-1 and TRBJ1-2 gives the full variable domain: KAGVTQTPRYLIKTRGQQVTLSCSPISGHRSVSWYQQTPGQGLQFLFEYFSETQRNKGNFPGRFSGRQFSNSRSEMNVSTLELGDSALYLCASSLDGRDYGYTFGSGTRLTVV.